These T cell receptor beta chains were read from a single sample in a study of shared clonotypes between healthy human individuals. The protocol was immunoSEQ multiplex PCR, while the TCRdb copy is restricted to in-frame clones and leaves out a portion. The sample holds about 1.1 million clones, about 80% seen once. The sequencing input was memory CD4+ T cells from PBMCs. These receptors were taken from a man younger than 30 in good health. Some clones in this sample may be carry-over from other donors' samples. The CDR3 runs from the conserved cysteine through the conserved F or W. The order of the fields is J gene, V gene, clone size, CDR3 protein. Not all rows give a size; the values are once, few, many and, for expanded clones, a class.

>TRBJ2-2|TRBV6-5|-
CASSLRLNTGELFF
>TRBJ2-7|TRBV4-3|-
CASSQDNGIEQYF
>TRBJ1-3|TRBV5-1|-
CASSPGDRGNTIYF
>TRBJ2-3|TRBV5-5|few
CASSPSRAGTDTQYF
>TRBJ2-7|TRBV6-1|once
CASRAQGAYEQYF
>TRBJ1-2|TRBV28|-
CASSSIPETLYGYTF
>TRBJ2-2|TRBV7-9|-
CASSFGQGVYRSGELFF
>TRBJ2-7|TRBV28|-
CASRSADGYEQYF
>TRBJ2-7|TRBV7-9|-
CASSSTGVPYEQYF
>TRBJ1-5|TRBV5-1|-
CASSTGMTAGNQPQHF
>TRBJ2-5|TRBV5-4|-
CASSLVTGGRQETQYF
>TRBJ1-2|TRBV6-5|-
CASSYSTGVSRGYTF
>TRBJ2-7|TRBV19|-
CASSRTGEGYEQYF
>TRBJ1-2|TRBV30|-
CAGSGGGAHDGYTF
>TRBJ1-2|TRBV7-2|-
CASSLQQGFGYTF
>TRBJ1-3|TRBV27|-
CASSPNTGNTIYF